This entry lists 11 T cell receptor beta chains sequenced from one sample in a study of regulatory dendritic cells for organ transplantation. This table comes from immunoSEQ multiplex PCR, and its TCRdb copy is limited to in-frame clones, with some not included. Of 30,000 to 35,000 clones listed, roughly 89% are singletons. The sample consisted of naive CD4+ T cells from blood. Regarding subset: CD45RA+ naive T cells. These receptor sequences come from a human donor in good health.

The chain couples TRBV6-6 to TRBJ1-4; maybe TRBD1 (5 bases). The CDR3 spans 14 residues. V was pared by 6 bases and J by 4 bases, with 12 bases between. Germline loops: CDR1 MNHNY, CDR2 SVGAGI (reference sequence). The CDR3 reads CASRLGTVNEKLFF. Here the CDR3 DNA reads TGTGCCAGCAGGCTGGGGACGGTTAATGAAAAACTGTTTTTT.

The chain combines TRBV27 with TRBJ2-4; D uncertain. The V and J ends lost 4 bases and 0 bases respectively, with 10 bases between them. Looked up from germline, CDR1 is MNHEY and CDR2 is SMNVEV (reference sequence). CDR3 length equals 15 residues. CDR3 in amino acids: CASSSHSLAKNIQYF. The CDR3 coding sequence is TGTGCCAGCAGTTCTCACAGCTTAGCCAAAAACATTCAGTACTTC.

The chain employs TRBV6-1 and TRBJ2-5, with D maybe TRBD1 (5 bases). The germline V and J ends were trimmed by 3 bases and 5 bases, with 10 bases remaining between them. The CDR3 length is 13 residues. Germline loops: CDR1 MNHNS, CDR2 SASEGT. CDR3 sequence reads: CASSDGAGETQYF. As DNA, the CDR3 is TGTGCCAGCAGTGACGGCGCAGGGGAGACCCAGTACTTC.

The J gene is TRBJ1-2, the V gene TRBV19, with D maybe TRBD1 (6 bases). V was clipped by 4 bases and J by 3 bases, with 18 bases between them. Germline V gives CDR1 LNHDA, CDR2 SQIVND (reference sequence). The CDR3 totals 16 residues. The CDR3 DNA follows: TGTGCCAGTAGTAGCCCCAGGGGCCCTGAGGACTATGGCTACACCTTC. Translated, it gives CASSSPRGPEDYGYTF.

This clone came up once. The CDR3 spells CASSQDASSGANVLTF. Here the CDR3 DNA reads TGTGCCAGCAGCCAAGATGCCAGCTCTGGGGCCAACGTCCTGACTTTC. V gene TRBV4-2 combines with J gene TRBJ2-6; no definite D call. Per germline, CDR1 LGHNA and CDR2 YNFKEQ. Trimming removed 0 bases at V and 0 bases at J, with 6 bases between. The CDR3 loop spans 16 amino acids.

The J gene is TRBJ2-2, the V gene TRBV9; 9 positions agree with TRBD1. V gave up 5 bases and J gave up 3 bases; unmatched junction bases: 8. Germline CDR1 SGDLS, CDR2 YYNGEE. This CDR3 is built from 16 residues. CDR3: CASSPLGQGYTGELFF. The CDR3 DNA reads TGTGCCAGCAGTCCTCTGGGACAGGGATACACCGGGGAGCTGTTTTTT.

This clone has only a few counts. The chain combines TRBV20-1 with TRBJ1-1; the D is unclear. The CDR3 has 11 residues. Germline CDR1 DFQATT, CDR2 SNEGSKA (reference sequence). V lost 6 bases, J lost 1 base, and 6 bases lay in between. CDR3 nucleotides: TGCAGTGCCCACAAGAACACTGAAGCTTTCTTT. This encodes CSAHKNTEAFF.

J is TRBJ1-4 and V is TRBV10-2; D is unclear. The germline V gene has CDR1 WSHSY and CDR2 SAAADI. The CDR3 consists of 15 residues. Trimming left V 5 bases short and J 10 bases short, with 20 bases between. CDR3 coding DNA: TGCGCCAGCAGTCCGGTGGTGGGCCAAGAGGGAAAACTGTTTTTT. Translating gives CASSPVVGQEGKLFF.

The V and J genes are TRBV7-2 and TRBJ1-5; D uncertain. CDR3 size: 15 residues. Between the trimmed V and J ends, which lost 2 bases and 0 bases, there was a span of 8 bases. Germline lookup yields CDR1 SGHTA and CDR2 FQGNSA. CDR3 protein: CASSLMGDSNQPQHF. The CDR3, as DNA: TGTGCCAGCAGCTTAATGGGAGATAGCAATCAGCCCCAGCATTTT.

The rearrangement uses TRBV19 and TRBJ1-2, with D tentatively TRBD1 (6 bases). Germline loops: CDR1 LNHDA, CDR2 SQIVND (reference sequence). The CDR3 is made up of 15 amino acids. The ends were cut back, 5 bases at V and 3 bases at J, with 16 bases in the middle. The chain's CDR3 is CASSDPGGPDYGYTF. CDR3 in DNA: TGTGCCAGTAGTGACCCCGGGGGGCCGGACTATGGCTACACCTTC.

The chain links TRBV4-3 to TRBJ1-1; the D is unclear. Per the germline V gene, CDR1 is LGHNA and CDR2 is YSLEER. Trimming pared 0 bases from V and 6 bases from J, leaving 11 bases between. This CDR3 is 14 amino acids long. In DNA, the CDR3 is TGCGCCAGCAGCCAAGATGGGGTCGGGGCTGAAGCTTTCTTT. As protein: CASSQDGVGAEAFF.